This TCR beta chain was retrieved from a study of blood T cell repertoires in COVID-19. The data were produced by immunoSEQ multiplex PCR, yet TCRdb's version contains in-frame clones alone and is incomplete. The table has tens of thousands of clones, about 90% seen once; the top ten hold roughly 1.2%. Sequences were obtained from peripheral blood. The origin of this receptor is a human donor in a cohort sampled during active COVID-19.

CDR3: CAISEGTGGLSYEQYF. DNA for the CDR3: TGTGCCATCAGCGAAGGGACAGGGGGCCTTTCCTACGAGCAGTACTTC. The chain employs TRBV10-3 and TRBJ2-7, with TRBD1 identical over 12 bases. The V gene end was trimmed by 6 bases and the J gene end by 1 base; junction bases not matched to a gene: 7. The CDR3 consists of 16 residues. Looked up from germline, CDR1 is ENHRY and CDR2 is SYGVKD.